There are a few counts of the clone carrying this TCR beta chain. The data belong to a study of regulatory T cells in long-lasting Graves disease. Germline CDR1 and CDR2: SGDLS and YYNGEE. With V trimmed by 0 bases and J by 7 bases, 8 bases remained unmatched. The CDR3 extends over 17 amino acids. With iRepertoire HTBI primers and Arm-PCR of CDR3 regions, TCR beta libraries were built. TCRdb passed the multiplex PCR reads through MiXCR, listing each CDR3 protein once. The table has 500,000 or so distinct CDR3 sequences, about a sixth seen once. The time point: newly diagnosed GD, antithyroid drugs for less than 3 months. Scientists built the TCR library using RNA that was extracted from PBMCs. As a group, patients came from one endocrinology department in Xi'an, China. These data also formed part of another study, on T cells in Graves' hyperthyroidism and ophthalmopathy. That work contributes: Blood held most thyroid clonotypes expanded above 0.001 frequency.

This sample comprised peripheral blood mononuclear cells (PBMCs), obtained at new diagnosis, from a patient treated with antithyroid drugs. The source is a man aged 35 to 55 with Graves disease. This chain links TRBV9 with TRBJ2-1; 12 bases are shared with TRBD2. The DNA of the CDR3 is TGTGCCAGCAGCGTAGGGGAGCGACTAGCGGGAGAAAATGAGCAGTTCTTC. Its protein is CASSVGERLAGENEQFF. The full variable domain, completed using reference TRBV9 and TRBJ2-1, is DSGVTQTPKHLITATGQRVTLRCSPRSGDLSVYWYQQSLDQGLQFLIQYYNGEERAKGNILERFSAQQFPDLHSELNLSSLELGDSALYFCASSVGERLAGENEQFFGPGTRLTVL.